Listed here are 30 T cell receptor beta chains from one sample, sequenced in a study of CD8 T cells in ankylosing spondylitis. From the 5' RACE reads, TCRdb called clonotypes with MiXCR, one entry per CDR3 protein. The sample carries 200,000 to 300,000 distinct CDR3 sequences, 7.5% to 9% recorded once. Sequenced: blood, either unsorted or a sorted T cell fraction (not recorded which). The source of these receptors is a male donor with ankylosing spondylitis or in good health (not recorded which).

This clonotype was detected ten times or more. The chain employs TRBV12-3 or TRBV12-4 and TRBJ2-7, with 7 positions matching TRBD1. The J segment lost 3 bases and the V segment lost 4 bases, leaving 6 bases of the junction unmatched. This CDR3 is 14 amino acids long. The DNA of the CDR3 is TGTGCCAGCAGTTCCCGGGACAGTCACTACGAGCAGTACTTC. This codes for CASSSRDSHYEQYF.

This clonotype occurred a few times. This chain connects TRBV29-1 to TRBJ1-1; unclear D gene. Germline V gives CDR1 SQVTM, CDR2 ANQGSEA. This CDR3 region has 12 residues. V was trimmed by 5 bases and J by 1 base, leaving 8 bases between them. CDR3 sequence: CSVTEGNTEAFF. DNA of the CDR3: TGCAGCGTTACTGAGGGGAACACTGAAGCTTTCTTT.

A remark on this clonotype: No conserved phenylalanine or tryptophan is present at the end of the CDR3, so a read error is the likely explanation. This chain uses TRBV12-3 or TRBV12-4 with TRBJ2-5, with D possibly being TRBD1 or TRBD2 (5 bases each). The CDR3 is made up of 13 amino acids. V gave up 3 bases and J gave up 4 bases, with 9 bases separating them. Here the CDR3 reads CASSLAGTETQYC. The CDR3 DNA is TGTGCCAGCAGTTTGGCAGGGACAGAGACCCAGTACTGC.

This clonotype came up many times. The CDR3 loop is CASSPQSAGSNEQFF. DNA for the CDR3: TGTGCCAGCTCACCTCAGTCTGCAGGCTCTAATGAGCAGTTCTTC. J is TRBJ2-1 and V is TRBV18; no clear D gene. This CDR3 is 15 amino acids long. CDR1 and CDR2 (germline): KGHSH, LQKENI. Trimming pared 3 bases from V and 7 bases from J, leaving 16 bases between. The full variable domain, completed using reference TRBV18 and TRBJ2-1, is NAGVMQNPRHLVRRRGQEARLRCSPMKGHSHVYWYRQLPEEGLKFMVYLQKENIIDESGMPKERFSAEFPKEGPSILRIQQVVRGDSAAYFCASSPQSAGSNEQFFGPGTRLTVL.

This clonotype was counted ten times or more. This sequence joins TRBV18 and TRBJ2-3; D remains unclear. Trimming shortened V by 3 bases and J by 2 bases, and 12 bases separated the two germline ends. Per germline, CDR1 KGHSH and CDR2 LQKENI. CDR3 length: 15 amino acids. The CDR3 coding sequence is TGTGCCAGCTCACCCGCGGAGTTACTCACAGATACGCAGTATTTT. Its protein product is CASSPAELLTDTQYF. Together with reference TRBV18 and TRBJ2-3, the CDR3 gives the full variable domain: NAGVMQNPRHLVRRRGQEARLRCSPMKGHSHVYWYRQLPEEGLKFMVYLQKENIIDESGMPKERFSAEFPKEGPSILRIQQVVRGDSAAYFCASSPAELLTDTQYFGPGTRLTVL.

This clonotype was observed many times. V gene TRBV13 combines with J gene TRBJ2-7; unclear D gene. V gave up 5 bases and J gave up 6 bases, with 8 bases separating them. In germline, CDR1 is PRHDT, CDR2 FYEKMQ (reference sequence). This CDR3 is built from 11 residues. CDR3 loop: CASSPGREQYF. DNA for the CDR3: TGTGCCAGCAGCCCCGGTCGCGAGCAGTACTTC.

This clonotype has at least ten counts. The rearrangement joins TRBV29-1 to TRBJ1-5; possibly TRBD1 for D (5 bases). Per germline, CDR1 SQVTM and CDR2 ANQGSEA. The CDR3 extends over 13 amino acids. Deletions cut 7 bases from V and 3 bases from J, with 13 bases between. The CDR3 here is CSAARGPNQPQHF. The CDR3 DNA follows: TGCAGCGCCGCTCGGGGACCCAATCAGCCCCAGCATTTT.

There are a few counts of this clonotype. This chain connects TRBV27 to TRBJ2-1; 7 bases fit TRBD1. The germline gives CDR1 MNHEY, CDR2 SMNVEV (reference sequence). With V trimmed by 6 bases and J by 8 bases, 13 bases remained unmatched. This CDR3 comprises 15 residues. CDR3 sequence: CASSRNRGLSDEQFF. The CDR3 DNA follows: TGTGCCAGCAGCCGCAACAGGGGCCTGAGTGATGAGCAGTTCTTC.

The sample holds many counts of this clonotype. The chain carries TRBV20-1 and TRBJ2-5; weak D call: TRBD1 (8 bases). Germline V CDR1 and CDR2: DFQATT, SNEGSKA (reference sequence). The CDR3 has 15 residues. Between the trimmed V and J ends, which lost 0 bases and 5 bases, there was a span of 16 bases. CDR3 in DNA: TGCAGTGCTAGAGATGGAACAGGGGGGGGGGAGACCCAGTACTTC. The encoded protein is CSARDGTGGGETQYF.

This chain connects TRBV12-3 or TRBV12-4 to TRBJ1-6; D not certain. This CDR3 is 12 amino acids long. V gave up 2 bases and J gave up 5 bases, with 1 base separating them. The CDR3 loop is CASSLNNSPLHF. DNA for the CDR3: TGTGCCAGCAGTTTAAATAATTCACCCCTCCACTTT.

V is TRBV7-2 and J is TRBJ2-1, with 8 bases that match TRBD1. The CDR3 sequence is 14 residues long. CDR1 SGHTA and CDR2 FQGNSA come from the germline V gene. V lost 8 bases, J lost 2 bases, and 5 bases stayed unmatched. This CDR3 is CASLEGQAYNEQFF. The CDR3 DNA follows: TGTGCCAGCCTTGAGGGACAGGCCTACAATGAGCAGTTCTTC.

This clonotype was observed at least ten times. This chain links TRBV12-3 or TRBV12-4 with TRBJ2-6; 11 bases agree with TRBD1. This CDR3 has 18 amino acids. Germline trimming cut 3 bases from V and 4 bases from J; bases unmatched to any gene: 8. This CDR3 is CASSFGQGASQGANVLTF. The CDR3 DNA sequence: TGTGCCAGCAGTTTCGGACAGGGGGCGTCTCAAGGGGCCAACGTCCTGACTTTC.

This clonotype was detected ten times or more. This CDR3 is CASSDLGVGNTIYF. The CDR3 DNA reads TGTGCCAGTAGTGATTTGGGGGTCGGAAACACCATATATTTT. The chain is built from TRBV19 and TRBJ1-3; D might be TRBD1 (5 bases). Germline CDR1 is LNHDA and CDR2 is SQIVND (reference sequence). The CDR3 totals 14 residues. Trimming stripped 5 bases from V and 4 bases from J, with 12 bases between.

Many counts were recorded for this clonotype. The chain uses TRBV20-1 and TRBJ2-7; D is ambiguous. Trimming removed 4 bases from V and 7 bases from J, with 17 bases in between. The CDR3 extends over 13 amino acids. The germline CDR1 and CDR2 sequences are DFQATT and SNEGSKA (reference sequence). CDR3 nucleotide sequence: TGCAGTGCTAAACTCCCGGGCGGAGTGGAGCAGTACTTC. It translates to CSAKLPGGVEQYF.

This clonotype was detected many times. This chain uses TRBV27 with TRBJ1-2, with D unclear. This CDR3 spans 17 amino acids. Germline assignment: CDR1 MNHEY and CDR2 SMNVEV (reference sequence). With 3 bases removed from V and 4 bases from J, the gap between germline ends came to 21 bases. CDR3 protein: CASSFRPAPQVPYGYTF. The CDR3 region has the DNA TGTGCCAGCAGTTTTCGGCCAGCGCCTCAGGTGCCCTATGGCTACACCTTC.

This chain uses TRBV4-3 with TRBJ1-2; 9 bases match TRBD1. The junction had 3 bases not matched to a gene; V was cut back by 1 base and J by 3 bases. Germline CDR1 is LGHNA and CDR2 is YSLEER. This CDR3 has 15 residues. CDR3 protein: CASSQGQGDDYGYTF. The CDR3 DNA follows: TGCGCCAGCAGCCAAGGACAGGGGGACGACTATGGCTACACCTTC.

This clonotype has a count of ten or more. The chain employs TRBV12-3 or TRBV12-4 and TRBJ2-1, with 13 bases matching TRBD2. The CDR3 totals 16 residues. Trimming removed 6 bases from V and 1 base from J; junction bases left unmatched: 3. In nucleotides, the CDR3 is TGTGCCAGCAGCAGGACTAGCGGGGGATCCTACAATGAGCAGTTCTTC. Encoded protein: CASSRTSGGSYNEQFF.

This clonotype appeared many times. The chain combines TRBV2 with TRBJ1-2; 7 bases line up with TRBD1. J lost 3 bases, V lost 5 bases, and 6 bases had no gene match. This CDR3 is built from 14 residues. Germline loops: CDR1 SNHLY, CDR2 FYNNEI. CDR3 sequence reads: CASSFGQVDYGYTF. CDR3 coding DNA: TGTGCCAGCAGTTTTGGACAGGTCGACTATGGCTACACCTTC.

At least ten counts were recorded for this clonotype. The CDR3 region is CASSSLRAGSTDTQYF. The CDR3 DNA sequence: TGCGCCAGCAGCTCCCTGAGGGCAGGTAGCACAGATACGCAGTATTTT. The chain links TRBV5-1 to TRBJ2-3; weak D call: TRBD2 (5 bases). V lost 3 bases to trimming and J lost 0 bases, with 14 bases between them. From germline, CDR1 is SGHRS and CDR2 YFSETQ. The CDR3 is 16 residues long. Supplemented by reference TRBV5-1 and TRBJ2-3, the full variable domain reads KAGVTQTPRYLIKTRGQQVTLSCSPISGHRSVSWYQQTPGQGLQFLFEYFSETQRNKGNFPGRFSGRQFSNSRSEMNVSTLELGDSALYLCASSSLRAGSTDTQYFGPGTRLTVL.

The table lists this clonotype with many counts. This rearrangement joins TRBV20-1 to TRBJ2-3; 11 positions match TRBD2. This CDR3 comprises 19 residues. V was clipped by 0 bases and J by 6 bases; unmatched bases: 17. Germline CDR1 and CDR2: DFQATT and SNEGSKA (reference sequence). The CDR3 DNA follows: TGCAGTGCTAGAGAGAGTGGTGGGGTTAGCGGGAGGGCTCTGGATACGCAGTATTTT. The encoded protein is CSARESGGVSGRALDTQYF.

V and J are TRBV3-1 and TRBJ2-7; D unresolved. V gave up 4 bases and J gave up 1 base, with 14 bases separating them. Germline CDR1 is LGHDT and CDR2 is YNNKEL (reference sequence). This CDR3 comprises 15 residues. For the CDR3, the DNA is TGTGCCAGCAGCCGTAACGCCGGGTTATCCTACGAGCAGTACTTC. As protein: CASSRNAGLSYEQYF.

This clonotype was seen ten or more times. This sequence joins TRBV20-1 and TRBJ2-1; TRBD2 matches 7 bases. The CDR3 spans 14 residues. CDR1 and CDR2 (germline): DFQATT, SNEGSKA (reference sequence). V shed 2 bases, J shed 1 base, and the junction held 2 bases outside the gene matches. The CDR3 region has the DNA TGCAGTGCTAGATGGGGGGGGTCCTACAATGAGCAGTTCTTC. Amino acid sequence: CSARWGGSYNEQFF.

This clonotype was seen only a few times. CDR3 nucleotides: TGTGCCAGCAGCTTATTGGCTAGCGGGAGCTACGAGCAGTACTTC. The encoded protein is CASSLLASGSYEQYF. The V gene is TRBV11-2, the J gene TRBJ2-7, with 10 bases lining up with TRBD2. The length of the CDR3 is 15 residues. Looked up from germline, CDR1 is SGHAT and CDR2 is FQNNGV. Germline trimming cut 2 bases from V and 3 bases from J; bases unmatched to any gene: 4.

This clonotype was counted many times. V and J are TRBV12-3 or TRBV12-4 and TRBJ2-2; D remains unclear. Trimming stripped 3 bases from V and 2 bases from J, with 7 bases between. This CDR3 has 14 residues. The CDR3 sequence: CASSFGSNTGELFF. In DNA form, the CDR3 reads TGTGCCAGCAGTTTCGGGTCTAACACCGGGGAGCTGTTTTTT.

This clonotype has a count of ten or more. V gene TRBV6-2 or TRBV6-3 combines with J gene TRBJ2-1; 10 nucleotides align to TRBD1. CDR1 is MNHEY and CDR2 is SVGEGT in the germline V gene. CDR3 length: 14 amino acids. The V and J ends lost 4 bases and 6 bases, in that order; junction bases with no gene match: 3. CDR3 bases: TGTGCCAGCAGTTGGGGGGACAGGGGCAATGAGCAGTTCTTC. Translating gives CASSWGDRGNEQFF.

This clonotype has a count of ten or more. The genes are TRBV14 and TRBJ2-1; a weak D match, TRBD2 (6 bases). The CDR3 has 21 amino acids. Germline V gives CDR1 SGHDN, CDR2 FVKESK. Trimming removed 0 bases at V and 1 base at J, with 25 bases between. In DNA, the CDR3 is TGTGCCAGCAGCCAAGAGAGAAGGATAGGGGCAGGGAGGTTTTCCTACAATGAGCAGTTCTTC. Its protein is CASSQERRIGAGRFSYNEQFF.

This clonotype has just a few counts. The chain uses TRBV19 and TRBJ1-1, with a possible D match to TRBD1 (5 bases). Trimming removed 3 bases at V and 0 bases at J, with 8 bases between. CDR1 is LNHDA and CDR2 is SQIVND in the germline V gene (reference sequence). The CDR3 length is 14 residues. CDR3 region: CASSMGVMNTEAFF. In nucleotides, the CDR3 is TGTGCCAGTAGTATGGGGGTGATGAACACTGAAGCTTTCTTT.

This clonotype has at least ten counts. This chain connects TRBV7-9 to TRBJ2-7; the D call may be TRBD1 or TRBD2 (5 bases each). Trimming shortened V by 4 bases and J by 3 bases, and 13 bases separated the two germline ends. The CDR3 has 14 amino acids. Germline V gene lookup returns CDR1 SEHNR and CDR2 FQNEAQ (reference sequence). In nucleotides, the CDR3 is TGTGCCAGCAGCTCTTCCCGGGGCAACTACGAGCAGTACTTC. As protein: CASSSSRGNYEQYF.

At least ten counts were recorded for this clonotype. The chain joins TRBV12-3 or TRBV12-4 to TRBJ1-5; unclear D gene. V lost 1 base and J 6 bases, leaving 10 bases between the germline ends. The CDR3 length is 14 residues. The CDR3 region is CASSLGGVSQPQHF. CDR3 nucleotide sequence: TGTGCCAGCAGTTTAGGGGGAGTCTCTCAGCCCCAGCATTTT.

The chain couples TRBV18 to TRBJ2-7; D is uncertain. The CDR3 length is 14 residues. In germline, CDR1 is KGHSH, CDR2 LQKENI. V was trimmed by 2 bases and J by 2 bases, leaving 10 bases between them. DNA for the CDR3: TGTGCCAGCTCACCAAAGGCGGAACCCTACGAGCAGTACTTC. This encodes CASSPKAEPYEQYF.